This T cell receptor beta chain was captured in a study of blood T cell repertoires in COVID-19. Study as a whole: COVID-19 samples, acute and convalescent, were from the United States, Italy and Spain. In each case, the material was cDNA or gDNA derived from T cells, B-cell-depleted T cells, or PBMCs.

In the original analysis: Cell counts per sample came from amplifying reference gene primers. Sequencing was performed with immunoSEQ multiplex PCR; in TCRdb, only in-frame clones are kept and a portion is missing. V, J and clone size derive from that table, while D and trimming were established from the DNA sequence. The sample yields 300,000 to 350,000 clones, roughly 87% seen once. CDR1 is KGHDR and CDR2 is SFDVKD in the germline V gene. Between the trimmed V and J ends, which lost 6 bases and 0 bases, there was a span of 7 bases. The CDR3 loop spans 13 amino acids. V is TRBV24-1 and J is TRBJ1-1, with TRBD1 as a possible D gene (6 bases). The sequencing input was peripheral blood. The clonotype originates from a man aged 30-40 years with COVID-19, enrolled during active disease. The CDR3 loop reads CATSQGLNTEAFF. The CDR3 DNA sequence: TGTGCCACCAGTCAGGGGCTGAACACTGAAGCTTTCTTT.